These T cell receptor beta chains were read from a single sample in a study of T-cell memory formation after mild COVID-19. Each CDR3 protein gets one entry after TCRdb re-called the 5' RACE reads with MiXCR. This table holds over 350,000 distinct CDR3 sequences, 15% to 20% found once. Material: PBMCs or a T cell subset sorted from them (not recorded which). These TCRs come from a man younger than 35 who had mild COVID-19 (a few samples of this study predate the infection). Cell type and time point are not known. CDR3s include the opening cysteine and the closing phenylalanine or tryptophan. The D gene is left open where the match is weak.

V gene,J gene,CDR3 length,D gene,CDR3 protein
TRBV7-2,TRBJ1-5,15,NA,CASSFLTNSNQPQHF
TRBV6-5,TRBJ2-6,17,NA,CASGPVELTSGANVLTF
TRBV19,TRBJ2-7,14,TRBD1,CASSRQGLSYEQYF
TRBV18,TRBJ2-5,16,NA,CASSPQRQGRLETQYF
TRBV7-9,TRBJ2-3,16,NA,CASSSRTKAVGDTQYF
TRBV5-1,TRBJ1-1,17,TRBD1,CASSQRRTGGSVTEAFF
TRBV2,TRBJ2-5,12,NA,CASSESSETQYF
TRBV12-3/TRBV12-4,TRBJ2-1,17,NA,CASSLHRLGGRSDEQFF
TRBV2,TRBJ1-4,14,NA,CASSVNRDNEKLFF
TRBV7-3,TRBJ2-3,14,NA,CASSAKDRTDTQYF
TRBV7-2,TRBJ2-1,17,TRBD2,CASSLVPASGGASEQFF
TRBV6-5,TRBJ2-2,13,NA,CASRSGGAGELFF
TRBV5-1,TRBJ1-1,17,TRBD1,CASSSPPRDRGNTEAFF
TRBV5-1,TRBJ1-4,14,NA,CASSLPHKNEKLFF
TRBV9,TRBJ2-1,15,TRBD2,CASNLGLAGRNEQFF
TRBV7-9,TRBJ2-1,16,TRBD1,CASSPRQGGMGNEQFF
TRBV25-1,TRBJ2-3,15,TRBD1,CASSTRTGDIDTQYF
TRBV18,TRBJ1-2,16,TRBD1,CASSQTPGQGYYGYTF
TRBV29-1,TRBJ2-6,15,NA,CSVGTPVSGANVLTF
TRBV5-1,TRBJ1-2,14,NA,CASSLADVAYGYTF
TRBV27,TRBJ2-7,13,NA,CASSFWGAHEQYF
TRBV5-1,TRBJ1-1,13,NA,CASSLVGATEAFF
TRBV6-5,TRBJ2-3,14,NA,CASSYWQGTDTQYF
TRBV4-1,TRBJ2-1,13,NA,CASSQAGQSEEFF
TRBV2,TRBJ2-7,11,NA,CASTVGYEQYF
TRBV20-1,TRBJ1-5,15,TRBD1,CSASQVDRVNQPQHF
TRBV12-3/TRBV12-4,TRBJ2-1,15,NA,CASSPDLGSYNEQFF
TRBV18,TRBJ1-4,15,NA,CASSLSLATNEKLFF
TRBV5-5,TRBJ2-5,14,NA,CASSLLAVQDTQYF
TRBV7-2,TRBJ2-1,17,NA,CASSLVSGVGSYNEQFF
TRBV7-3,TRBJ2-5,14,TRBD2,CASSLNGGEETQYF
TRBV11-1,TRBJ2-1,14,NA,CASSPAGGLNEQFF
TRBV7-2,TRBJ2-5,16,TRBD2,CASSLARWRGQETQYF
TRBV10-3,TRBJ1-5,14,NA,CAISEWGSGQPQHF
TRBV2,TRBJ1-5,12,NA,CASSEELQPQHF
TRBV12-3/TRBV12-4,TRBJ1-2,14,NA,CASSLTWAGDGYTF